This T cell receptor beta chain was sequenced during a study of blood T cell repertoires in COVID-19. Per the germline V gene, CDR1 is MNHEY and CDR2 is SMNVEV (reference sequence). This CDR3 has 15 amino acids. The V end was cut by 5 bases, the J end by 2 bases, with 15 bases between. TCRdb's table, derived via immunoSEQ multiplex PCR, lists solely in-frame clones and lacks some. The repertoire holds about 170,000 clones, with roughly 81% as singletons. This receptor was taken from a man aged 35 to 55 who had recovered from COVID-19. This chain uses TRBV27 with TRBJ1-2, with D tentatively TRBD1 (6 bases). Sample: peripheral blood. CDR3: CASSTRGLVNYGYTF. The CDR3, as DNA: TGTGCCAGCAGTACCAGGGGCCTGGTGAACTATGGCTACACCTTC.